These T cell receptor beta chains were read from a single sample in a study of beta chain features in type 1 diabetes. This table comes from immunoSEQ multiplex PCR, and its TCRdb copy is limited to in-frame clones, with some not included. This table has more than 150,000 clones, approximately 8.4% appearing once. Sequencing was carried out using central memory CD4+ T cells from blood. These TCRs come from a woman younger than 35 in good health. Both conserved end residues are part of each CDR3. A D gene is named only where the DNA matches it firmly. Some rows have no size entry. The others give once, few or many, or a class for an expanded clone.

>TRBD1|few|TRBV29-1|TRBJ1-2
TGCAGCGTTGAACAGTTTGGCGGGACAGGGAATGGCTACACCTTC
CSVEQFGGTGNGYTF
>.|.|TRBV23-1|TRBJ2-7
TGCGCCAGCAGTCAACCGAACGTTCTTAAGCTGATAAGAACCTACGAGCAGTACTTC
CASSQPNVLKLIRTYEQYF
>TRBD2|few|TRBV9|TRBJ2-5
TGTGCCAGCAGCCGCAGCGGGAGCCAAGAGACCCAGTACTTC
CASSRSGSQETQYF
>TRBD2|few|TRBV30|TRBJ2-1
TGTGCCTGGATGCCGCTCCCCGGGCTAGCGGGAGGACTTGCCTACAATGAGCAGTTCTTC
CAWMPLPGLAGGLAYNEQFF
>.|few|TRBV5-1|TRBJ1-4
TGCGCCAGCAGCGTCCTACCGGGACAAGTTAATGAAAAACTGTTTTTT
CASSVLPGQVNEKLFF
>.|few|TRBV27|TRBJ2-6
TGTGCCAGCAGTTCCTACTTAGGAGCTGGGGCCAACGTCCTGACTTTC
CASSSYLGAGANVLTF
>.|few|TRBV23-1|TRBJ2-7
TGCGCCAGCAGTCCAATCATCGGCGAGCAGTACTTC
CASSPIIGEQYF
>.|.|TRBV10-3|TRBJ2-1
TGTGCCATCAGTGAGTGGGGCCAACAGGGATACAATGAGCAGTTCTTC
CAISEWGQQGYNEQFF
>.|.|TRBV7-2|TRBJ2-7
TGTGCCAGCAGCTTAGTTCACTCCTACGAGCAGTACTTC
CASSLVHSYEQYF
>.|.|TRBV2|TRBJ1-2
TGTGCCAGCAGGAATGTCGCACTAACTGGCTACACCTTC
CASRNVALTGYTF
>.|.|TRBV7-2|TRBJ2-5
TGTGCCAGCAGCTTAGGCATTCAGGGGCCCCAAGAGACCCAGTACTTC
CASSLGIQGPQETQYF
>TRBD2|.|TRBV11-2|TRBJ2-1
TGTGCCAGCAGAAAAGGGACTAGCGGGAGTATGGATGAGCAGTTCTTC
CASRKGTSGSMDEQFF
>TRBD1|.|TRBV19|TRBJ2-5
TGTGCCAGTAGTCTCCTCGGACAGGGGGCGGTTGAGACCCAGTACTTC
CASSLLGQGAVETQYF
>.|few|TRBV28|TRBJ2-2
TGTGCCAGCAGTTTCCCCTCCGGGACCGGGGAGCTGTTTTTT
CASSFPSGTGELFF
>TRBD2|few|TRBV25-1|TRBJ2-5
TGTGCCAGCAGTGAACGGGGGAGGGCCTCGGGTGAGACCCAGTACTTC
CASSERGRASGETQYF